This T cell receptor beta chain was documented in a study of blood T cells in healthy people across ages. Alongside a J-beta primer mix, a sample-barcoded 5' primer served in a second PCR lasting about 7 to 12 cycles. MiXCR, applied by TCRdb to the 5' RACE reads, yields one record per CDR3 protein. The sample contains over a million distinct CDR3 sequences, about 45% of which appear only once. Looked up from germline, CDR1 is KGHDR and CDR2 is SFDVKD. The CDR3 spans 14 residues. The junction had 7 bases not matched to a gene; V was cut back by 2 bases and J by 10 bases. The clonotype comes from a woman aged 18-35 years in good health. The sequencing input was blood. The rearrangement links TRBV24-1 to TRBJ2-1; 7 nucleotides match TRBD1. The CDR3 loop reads CATSDSPLDREQFF. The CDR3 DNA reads TGTGCCACCAGTGATTCCCCCTTGGACAGGGAGCAGTTCTTC.